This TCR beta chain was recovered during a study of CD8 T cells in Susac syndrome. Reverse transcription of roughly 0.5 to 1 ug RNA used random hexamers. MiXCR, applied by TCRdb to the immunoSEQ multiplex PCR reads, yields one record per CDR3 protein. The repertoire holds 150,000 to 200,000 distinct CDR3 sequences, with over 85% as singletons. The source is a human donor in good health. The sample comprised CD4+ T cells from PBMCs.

CDR3 DNA sequence: TGCGCCAGCAGCCAAGGGACAGGGATTACCGGGGAGCTGTTTTTT. It codes for CASSQGTGITGELFF. The gene calls are TRBV5-1 and TRBJ2-2; TRBD1 aligns across 9 bases. The CDR3 covers 15 residues. Germline CDR1 reads SGHRS; CDR2 reads YFSETQ. V shed 4 bases, J shed 5 bases, and the junction held 6 bases outside the gene matches.